The clone carrying this T cell receptor (beta chain) was seen ten or more times. Its antigen is not identified. Before thyroid surgery, none of the patients had received any treatment. This record comes from a study of metastatic and nonmetastatic thyroid tumors. Germline CDR1 is SGHRS and CDR2 is YFSETQ. V was cut by 0 bases and J by 8 bases, with 8 bases left in between. The CDR3 covers 12 residues. Study-wide points: Versus benign nodules, malignant thyroid tumors reportedly had significantly higher TCR beta diversity, in blood and tumor.

TCRdb used MiXCR to call clones anew from the PCR reads. The table includes 23,000 or so clones, about 20% detected once. The chain links TRBV5-1 to TRBJ1-2, with no clear D. Sequencing was performed on blood. The receptor's source is a female donor with papillary thyroid cancer or a benign thyroid nodule (not recorded which). Some clones in this sample may be carry-over from other donors' samples. CDR3 DNA: TGCGCCAGCAGCTTGGAGTACGGCGGCTACACCTTC. Translating gives CASSLEYGGYTF.